This entry is about one T cell receptor beta chain. The antigen is not known. This sample is part of a study of T cells in tumors after PD-1 blockade. Study overall: No patient had prior checkpoint blockade, systemic immunosuppression, or radiotherapy within 4 weeks. Each patient got pembrolizumab 200 mg every 3 weeks or cemiplimab 350 mg every 2 weeks. Some patients also took daily vismodegib 150 mg during anti-PD-1 treatment. Points from the study as a whole: About 45% of tumor TCR clonotypes were also found in blood.

Some clones are missing from TCRdb's copy, which holds only in-frame ones; the method was immunoSEQ multiplex PCR. The sample lists more than 40,000 clones; 79% were seen once. J gave up 2 bases and V 5 bases, and 6 bases lay outside the gene matches. CDR3 size: 14 residues. Germline V gene data show CDR1 as SNHLY and CDR2 as FYNNEI. The J gene is TRBJ2-7, the V gene TRBV2; 7 nucleotides align to TRBD1. The receptor was derived from a human donor with advanced basal cell or squamous cell carcinoma (not recorded which). Source: PBMCs, taken before anti-PD-1 therapy. CDR3 coding DNA: TGTGCCAGCAGTCAATTGGGACAGACCTACGAGCAGTACTTC. This translates into CASSQLGQTYEQYF.